This T cell receptor (beta chain) was obtained from a study of cytomegalovirus exposure and HLA in healthy donors. Researchers ran the PCR with 60 Vbeta and 13 Jbeta primers. The table came from immunoSEQ multiplex PCR; TCRdb's copy has only in-frame clones and leaves some out. The sample holds roughly 93,000 clones, about four fifths seen once. The CDR3 extends over 14 amino acids. V was pared by 0 bases and J by 9 bases, with 13 bases between. Germline V CDR1 and CDR2: SGHRS, YFSETQ. The chain carries TRBV5-1 and TRBJ2-1, with D perhaps TRBD2 (6 bases). This receptor was obtained from a man aged 30 to 45 in good health and CMV-seronegative. The sequencing sample was made of PBMCs. CDR3 sequence: CASSLVAREAEQFF. The CDR3 bases are TGCGCCAGCAGCTTGGTGGCCAGGGAGGCTGAGCAGTTCTTC. The complete variable domain, with remaining parts taken from reference TRBV5-1 and TRBJ2-1, reads KAGVTQTPRYLIKTRGQQVTLSCSPISGHRSVSWYQQTPGQGLQFLFEYFSETQRNKGNFPGRFSGRQFSNSRSEMNVSTLELGDSALYLCASSLVAREAEQFFGPGTRLTVL.